This section outlines one T cell receptor (beta chain) sequence together with its context. Antigen specificity is unknown. The isolated RNA, all of it, was reverse transcribed, so expressed TCRB transcripts were what got sequenced. Sequencing was performed with immunoSEQ multiplex PCR; in TCRdb, only in-frame clones are kept and a portion is missing. The table includes over 700,000 clones, under 20% detected once. The data originate from a study of beta chain features in type 1 diabetes. The wider study: Healthy donors and patients showed comparable age, gender and cell yields.

This CDR3 has 16 amino acids. Per germline, CDR1 MNHEY and CDR2 SMNVEV (reference sequence). Between the trimmed V and J ends, which lost 2 bases and 1 base, there was a span of 15 bases. Study-wide findings and caveats: Among type 1 diabetes patients, VDJ junctions had fewer insertions and more deletions.

V usage is TRBV27 and J usage is TRBJ2-7; D gene ambiguous. This receptor was taken from a woman aged 18-29 years in good health. Sequenced material: naive CD4+ T cells from blood. The CDR3 DNA is TGTGCCAGCAGTTTACGCCCCAACCCGGAATCCTACGAGCAGTACTTC. Its translation: CASSLRPNPESYEQYF.